The sequence of this TCR beta chain was determined in a study of cytotoxic CD8 clonotypes in ibrutinib-treated CLL (dated by TCRdb to the early 2020s). About the investigation overall: In this cohort, approximately 14 patients were treatment-naive and approximately ten were relapsed/refractory, while under 18 had unmutated IGHV. Of the roughly 86 people in the trial, approximately 26 had longitudinal samples available. Samples averaged around 280,000 productive templates and approximately 100,000 productive rearrangements. All remission and progressive disease samples were collected while patients were still receiving ibrutinib. Response samples were taken after a median of approximately a year on treatment, ranging from about 6 to 40 months. Responses were partial in 24 patients and complete in 2; after median roughly 69 months follow-up, some 15 stayed in remission and around 12 progressed. Cryopreserved peripheral blood mononuclear cells were obtained before treatment, at response, and at either sustained remission or disease progression.

Broad study findings and their caveats: At baseline, clonality was higher than in age-matched healthy donors and showed a strong correlation with circulating CD8+ T-cell counts. Public clonotypes were rare and either shrank or stayed stable during treatment, and the rise in clonality at ibrutinib response reflected expansion of private clonotypes. An increase in clonality was observed at ibrutinib response, with clonality remaining stable during sustained remission and falling back toward baseline at progression. Sustained-remission and progressing patients did not have matched sampling times, and lymph node repertoires were not examined.

For TCR beta library preparation, approximately 2 micrograms of genomic DNA was extracted from cryopreserved PBMCs. High-throughput TCR beta sequencing was performed on longitudinal blood samples from CLL patients receiving ibrutinib monotherapy. The patients took part in an open-label, single-center phase 2 trial of ibrutinib monotherapy. The germline V gene yields KGHSH for CDR1 and LQKENI for CDR2. V and J are truncated by 0 bases and 2 bases respectively, leaving an intervening sequence of 8 bases. The CDR3 numbers 15 residues from cysteine through phenylalanine. Only the CDR3 part of the read is kept: 45 bases, read in frame from the first base. A MiSeq instrument was used for deep resolution sequencing, which targeted depths ranging from 1 in 1 million up to 1 in 200,000 T cells, with coverage averaging 10x for each clonotype. TCR beta libraries were generated with the immunoSEQ hsTCRB Kit. Turning to the authors' computational methods: The data were analyzed with ImmunoSEQ Analyzer and ImmunoSEQ Data Assistant, and V, D and J gene assignments followed IMGT definitions. Clonality, with values ranging from 0 to 1, was calculated as one minus the normalized Shannon entropy of productive rearrangement frequencies. Public clonotype analysis was restricted to overrepresented clonotypes comprising at least 0.05% of each patient's repertoire. Approximately 12 age-matched healthy donor repertoires from immuneACCESS were used as controls for clonality. Imported from immuneACCESS, the table was reduced by TCRdb to in-frame sequences with V and J called. These copies leave out some clones; in studies compared against another copy, an unresolved V gene accounts for under half, and the cause of the remainder is not known. For V, J and clone size, that table is used; D and trimming come from the DNA. The sample records hundreds of thousands of clones, roughly 67% of which are singletons. The top ten hold around 6.5% of the sample.

A word on this clone: No cognate antigen has been identified for it. The sample holds no much larger clone one base away, and base qualities are not on file.

The V gene is TRBV18 and the J gene is TRBJ1-5; TRBD1 might be the D gene, on 5 matching bases. The source material was PBMCs, sampled after 36 months of ibrutinib treatment. The source of this sequence is a human donor with chronic lymphocytic leukemia. The bases read TGTGCCAGCTCACCACCAGGGGCTCGCAATCAGCCCCAGCATTTT. This yields the protein CASSPPGARNQPQHF.